A single sample gave rise to the 15 T cell receptor beta chains below, sequenced in a study of cytomegalovirus exposure and HLA in healthy donors. Use of 60 Vbeta and 13 Jbeta primers characterized the PCR. Measured with immunoSEQ multiplex PCR; TCRdb has only the in-frame clones, and not every one. The table shows some 130,000 clones, with about 79% occurring only once. The sequenced sample consisted of PBMCs. Every receptor here comes from a man in his forties or fifties in good health and CMV-seronegative.

On this clone: The germline gene is not matched at one end of the junction; a read error may be the cause. The rearrangement uses TRBV6-1 and TRBJ1-6; 7 nucleotides agree with TRBD1. From germline, CDR1 is MNHNS and CDR2 SASEGT. CDR3 size: 19 residues. DNA of the CDR3: TGTACCAGCAGTGACCGGCAAACCACCGGGACAGCCTTTGGTTCACCCCTCCACTTT. It yields the protein CTSSDRQTTGTAFGSPLHF.

J is TRBJ1-6 and V is TRBV5-1; a weak D match, TRBD1 (6 bases). The germline V gene has CDR1 SGHRS and CDR2 YFSETQ. The V and J ends lost 1 base and 8 bases respectively, with 10 bases between them. CDR3 length: 14 amino acids. The DNA for the CDR3 is TGCGCCAGCAGCTTGACAGGGAGGGATTCACCCCTCCACTTT. Residues: CASSLTGRDSPLHF.

This rearrangement joins TRBV7-9 to TRBJ1-4; 9 bases map to TRBD1. J was trimmed by 7 bases and V by 4 bases; bases with no gene match: 7. CDR3 length: 15 residues. The V gene's germline CDR1 is SEHNR and CDR2 FQNEAQ (reference sequence). CDR3 sequence (DNA): TGTGCCAGCAGCTCAAGAACAGGGGGCAGTGAAAAACTGTTTTTT. Its protein product is CASSSRTGGSEKLFF.

Worth noting for this clone: Additional DNA sequences in this sample encode the identical CDR3. The chain combines TRBV6-5 with TRBJ1-1; 8 bases fit TRBD1. CDR1 and CDR2 from the germline V gene are MNHEY and SVGAGI. J was trimmed by 1 base and V by 5 bases; bases with no gene match: 3. The CDR3 covers 14 residues. The DNA of the CDR3 is TGTGCCAGCAGTAAAGGACAGGGGAACACTGAAGCTTTCTTT. Translation: CASSKGQGNTEAFF.

The chain uses TRBV27 and TRBJ2-7, with 7 bases lining up with TRBD1. Per the germline V gene, CDR1 is MNHEY and CDR2 is SMNVEV (reference sequence). Trimming cost V 4 bases and J 3 bases; bases outside gene matches: 15. This CDR3 comprises 17 residues. The CDR3: CASSSYRSSGQFYEQYF. CDR3 bases: TGTGCCAGCAGTTCTTACCGTAGTTCGGGACAGTTCTACGAGCAGTACTTC.

This chain uses TRBV18 with TRBJ1-1; 7 nucleotides align to TRBD1. CDR1 KGHSH and CDR2 LQKENI come from the germline V gene. CDR3 size: 16 residues. Germline trimming cut 3 bases from V and 3 bases from J; bases unmatched to any gene: 10. The CDR3 here is CASSPDRAVYYTEAFF. CDR3 nucleotide sequence: TGTGCCAGCTCACCCGACAGGGCCGTGTACTACACTGAAGCTTTCTTT.

In this sample, this clone turned up once. The chain is built from TRBV5-1 and TRBJ2-3; 9 bases agree with TRBD1. CDR3 size: 14 residues. V was pared by 4 bases and J by 2 bases, with 2 bases of the junction left unmatched. Germline assignment: CDR1 SGHRS and CDR2 YFSETQ. CDR3 DNA: TGCGCCAGCAGCGGACAGGGGCACACAGATACGCAGTATTTT. It is translated as CASSGQGHTDTQYF.

The rearrangement uses TRBV19 and TRBJ1-2, with unresolved D. V was shortened by 3 bases and J by 2 bases, with 7 bases between the two germline ends. Germline CDR1 and CDR2: LNHDA and SQIVND (reference sequence). There are 13 residues in the CDR3. DNA of the CDR3: TGTGCCAGTAGTATCAAGCCCAACTATGGCTACACCTTC. It yields the protein CASSIKPNYGYTF.

In its sample, this clone was seen a few times. V is TRBV7-9 and J is TRBJ1-4; 8 nucleotides align to TRBD1. J gave up 7 bases and V 1 base, and 5 bases lay outside the gene matches. The CDR3 contains 15 residues. In germline, CDR1 is SEHNR, CDR2 FQNEAQ (reference sequence). Written as DNA, the CDR3 is TGTGCCAGCAGCTTAGTGACGGACAGGGCTGAAAAACTGTTTTTT. Translating it yields CASSLVTDRAEKLFF.

V and J are TRBV19 and TRBJ2-3; D is perhaps TRBD2 (7 bases). V lost 1 base to trimming and J lost 2 bases, with 10 bases between them. Germline assignment: CDR1 LNHDA and CDR2 SQIVND (reference sequence). The CDR3 runs 15 residues. The CDR3 sequence is CASSIAGGVTDTQYF. The CDR3 region has the DNA TGTGCCAGTAGTATAGCGGGGGGCGTCACAGATACGCAGTATTTT.

V gene TRBV7-9 combines with J gene TRBJ1-1, with D hard to call. V lost 2 bases and J lost 1, with 14 bases in between. Germline loops: CDR1 SEHNR, CDR2 FQNEAQ (reference sequence). This CDR3 is 16 amino acids long. The chain's CDR3 is CASSLLIADSNTEAFF. The CDR3 DNA reads as TGTGCCAGCAGCTTATTGATTGCGGACTCGAACACTGAAGCTTTCTTT. Using reference TRBV7-9 and TRBJ1-1 for the parts outside the CDR3, the full variable domain is DTGVSQNPRHKITKRGQNVTFRCDPISEHNRLYWYRQTLGQGPEFLTYFQNEAQLEKSRLLSDRFSAERPKGSFSTLEIQRTEQGDSAMYLCASSLLIADSNTEAFFGQGTRLTVV.

This sequence joins TRBV4-1 and TRBJ2-4; TRBD1 might be the D (7 bases). V lost 1 base and J lost 7, with 26 bases in between. Germline assignment: CDR1 MGHRA and CDR2 YSYEKL. The CDR3 spans 19 residues. CDR3 DNA sequence: TGCGCCAGCAGCCAAGTTGCTCGGACAGGAGGGAAGGGACGGAACATTCAGTACTTC. Protein product: CASSQVARTGGKGRNIQYF.

The chain combines TRBV5-1 with TRBJ2-1, with 9 bases identical to TRBD2. J gave up 8 bases and V 5 bases, and 11 bases lay outside the gene matches. This CDR3 is 15 amino acids long. Germline CDR1 SGHRS, CDR2 YFSETQ. The CDR3 coding sequence is TGCGCCAGCAGTTCTAGCGGGGCTACGGGGTATGAGCAGTTCTTC. Amino acids: CASSSSGATGYEQFF.

The chain is built from TRBV5-4 and TRBJ1-6; no clear D. Trimming left V 0 bases short and J 9 bases short, with 10 bases between. The CDR3 is made up of 14 amino acids. CDR1 and CDR2 (germline): SGHNT, YYREEE (reference sequence). CDR3 protein: CASSLGSTGSPLHF. As DNA, the CDR3 is TGTGCCAGCAGCTTGGGGTCCACGGGTTCACCCCTCCACTTT.

V gene TRBV7-6 combines with J gene TRBJ2-1; D not resolved. This CDR3 region has 15 residues. V lost 6 bases and J 0 bases, leaving 12 bases between the germline ends. From germline, CDR1 is SGHVS and CDR2 FNYEAQ. The CDR3 sequence is CASSPPLSSYNEQFF. The CDR3 bases are TGTGCCAGCAGTCCCCCTCTGAGCTCCTACAATGAGCAGTTCTTC.